This T cell receptor beta chain was sequenced for a study of OX40 agonist ivuxolimab in advanced cancers. Study information: Ivuxolimab, which patients received intravenously every 2 weeks, was dosed at 0.01 to 10 mg/kg.

Germline CDR1 LGHNA, CDR2 YNFKEQ. The CDR3 consists of 15 residues. The V end lost 2 bases, the J end lost 0 bases, and 7 bases lay between the germline ends. Using immunoSEQ multiplex PCR, the repertoire was profiled, and TCRdb retains in-frame clones only, with some absent. Of 25,000 to 30,000 clones detected, approximately 85% appear once; the ten largest clones hold about a fifth. The input for sequencing was CD4+ or CD8+ T cells sorted from blood, taken in a trial of the OX40 agonist ivuxolimab. The V and J genes are TRBV4-2 and TRBJ2-2; no clear D gene. This receptor was taken from an adult with an advanced solid tumor such as melanoma, head and neck, liver or kidney cancer. CDR3 amino acids: CASSQLTANTGELFF. The CDR3 DNA reads as TGTGCCAGCAGCCAATTGACGGCGAACACCGGGGAGCTGTTTTTT.